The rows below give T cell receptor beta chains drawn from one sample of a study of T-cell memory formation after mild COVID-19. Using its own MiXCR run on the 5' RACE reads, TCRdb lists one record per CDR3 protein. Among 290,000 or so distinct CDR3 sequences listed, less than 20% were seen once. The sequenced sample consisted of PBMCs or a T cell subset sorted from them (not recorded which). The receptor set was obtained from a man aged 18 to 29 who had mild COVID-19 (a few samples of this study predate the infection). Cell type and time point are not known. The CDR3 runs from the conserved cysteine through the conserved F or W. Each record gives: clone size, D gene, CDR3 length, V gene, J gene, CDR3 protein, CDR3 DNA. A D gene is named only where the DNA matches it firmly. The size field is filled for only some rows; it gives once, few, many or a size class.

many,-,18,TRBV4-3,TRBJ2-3,CASSQDGGGAGSGDTQYF,TGCGCCAGCAGCCAAGATGGTGGGGGGGCCGGTTCGGGCGATACGCAGTATTTT
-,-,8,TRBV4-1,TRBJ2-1,CASSQGFF,TGCGCCAGCAGCCAAGGGTTCTTC
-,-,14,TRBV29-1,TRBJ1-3,CSVVFGRSGNTIYF,TGCAGCGTTGTGTTCGGCCGCTCTGGAAACACCATATATTTT
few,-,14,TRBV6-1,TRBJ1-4,CASLTPGGNEKLFF,TGTGCCAGCCTAACCCCTGGGGGGAATGAAAAACTGTTTTTT
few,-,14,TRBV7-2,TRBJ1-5,CASSRGRLGQPQHF,TGTGCCAGCAGTCGGGGGAGGCTAGGGCAGCCCCAGCATTTT
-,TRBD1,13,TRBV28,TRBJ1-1,CASSLAGGPEAFF,TGTGCCAGCAGTTTGGCAGGGGGCCCTGAAGCTTTCTTT
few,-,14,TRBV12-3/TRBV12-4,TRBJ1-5,CASSWRDFNQPQHF,TGTGCCAGCAGCTGGAGGGATTTCAATCAGCCCCAGCATTTT
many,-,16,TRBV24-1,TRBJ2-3,CATSDSGTASTDTQYF,TGTGCCACCAGTGATTCCGGGACGGCTAGCACAGATACGCAGTATTTT
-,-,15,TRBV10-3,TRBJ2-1,CAISEGPPGYNEQFF,TGTGCCATCAGTGAGGGACCCCCGGGCTACAATGAGCAGTTCTTC
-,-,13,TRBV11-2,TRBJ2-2,CASSLGQDGELFF,TGTGCCAGCAGCTTAGGGCAGGACGGGGAGCTGTTTTTT
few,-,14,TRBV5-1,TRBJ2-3,CASRTSDSTDTQYF,TGCGCCAGCAGGACATCCGATAGTACAGATACGCAGTATTTT
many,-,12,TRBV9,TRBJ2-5,CASSVEQETQYF,TGTGCCAGCAGCGTAGAGCAAGAGACCCAGTACTTC
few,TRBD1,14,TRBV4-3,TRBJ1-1,CASGYTGGNTEAFF,TGCGCCAGCGGTTATACAGGGGGCAACACTGAAGCTTTCTTT
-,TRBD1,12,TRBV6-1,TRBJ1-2,CASSQGQYGYTF,TGTGCCAGCAGCCAGGGACAGTATGGCTACACCTTC
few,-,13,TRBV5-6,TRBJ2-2,CASSLGSPGELFF,TGTGCCAGCAGCTTGGGGAGTCCCGGGGAGCTGTTTTTT
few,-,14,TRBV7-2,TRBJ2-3,CASSSRGRSLGQYF,TGTGCCAGCAGCTCCCGGGGACGTTCGCTCGGGCAGTATTTT
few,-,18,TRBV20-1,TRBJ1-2,CSARDQGRGTGPGYGYTF,TGCAGTGCTAGAGATCAGGGCCGTGGGACGGGGCCCGGCTATGGCTACACCTTC
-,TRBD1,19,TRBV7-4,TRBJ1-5,CASSLNTGQWIHSNQPQHF,TGTGCCAGCAGCTTAAATACGGGACAGTGGATTCATAGCAATCAGCCCCAGCATTTT
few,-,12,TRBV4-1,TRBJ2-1,CASSQDPNEQFF,TGCGCCAGCAGCCAAGATCCGAATGAGCAGTTCTTC
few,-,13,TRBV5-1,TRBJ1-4,CASTGQGKEKLFF,TGCGCCAGCACCGGGCAGGGGAAAGAAAAACTGTTTTTT
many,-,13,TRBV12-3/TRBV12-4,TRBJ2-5,CASSWIVGETQYF,TGTGCCAGCAGCTGGATCGTCGGGGAGACCCAGTACTTC
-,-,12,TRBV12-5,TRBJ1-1,CASGPSNTEAFF,TGTGCTAGTGGTCCAAGCAACACTGAAGCTTTCTTT
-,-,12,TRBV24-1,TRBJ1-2,CATSDSRYGYTF,TGTGCCACCAGTGATTCCCGCTATGGCTACACCTTC
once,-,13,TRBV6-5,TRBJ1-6,CASRPGASSPLHF,TGTGCCAGCAGGCCAGGGGCAAGTTCACCCCTCCACTTT
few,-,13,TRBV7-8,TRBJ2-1,CASSARGPREQFF,TGTGCCAGCAGCGCTCGGGGTCCACGGGAGCAGTTCTTC
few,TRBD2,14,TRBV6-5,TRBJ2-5,CASSLLAGRETQYF,TGTGCCAGCAGTTTACTAGCGGGCCGAGAGACCCAGTACTTC
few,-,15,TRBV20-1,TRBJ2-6,CSASLGGSGANVLTF,TGCAGTGCTAGTCTGGGGGGATCTGGGGCCAACGTCCTGACTTTC
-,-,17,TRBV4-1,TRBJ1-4,CASSLPPGRGLNEKLFF,TGCGCCAGCAGCCTACCCCCCGGACGGGGACTAAATGAAAAACTGTTTTTT
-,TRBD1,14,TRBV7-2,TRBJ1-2,CASRSTGGSYGYTF,TGTGCCAGCAGGAGTACAGGGGGCAGCTATGGCTACACCTTC